What follows describes a single T cell receptor beta chain. The antigen is unknown. The TCR beta cDNA libraries contained unique molecular identifiers. Using its own MiXCR run on the PCR reads, TCRdb lists one record per CDR3 protein. The repertoire consists of some 450,000 distinct CDR3 sequences, with nearly 45% occurring once and the leading ten covering 9% to 13%. The data were taken from a study of post-analysis software for immune sequencing data. General observations from the study: Comparison of patients with controls showed about 5 TRBV segments more frequent in patients, TRBV5-6, TRBV5-1 and TRBV20-1 among them.

This CDR3 is 18 amino acids long. Germline-derived CDR1 and CDR2 are SGHRS and YFSETQ. After removal of 5 bases from V and 1 base from J, the junction contained 12 bases not matched to a gene. The chain has TRBV5-1 and TRBJ1-4, with 9 bases lining up with TRBD1. Sequenced: blood. This TCR was recovered from a girl under 18 with multiple sclerosis. This chain's CDR3 is CASRGGTGGAVTNEKLFF. DNA of the CDR3: TGCGCCAGCAGAGGGGGAACAGGGGGCGCGGTAACTAATGAAAAACTGTTTTTT.